What follows are 30 T cell receptor beta chains derived from one specimen sequenced in a study of blood T cell repertoires in COVID-19. The assay was immunoSEQ multiplex PCR, and TCRdb's table has in-frame clones only and misses some. Of 500,000 or so clones in the sample, roughly nine tenths are singletons; the top ten hold 0.7%. Sample: PBMCs or T cells enriched from blood (not recorded which). The origin of the receptors is a woman aged 18 to 35 who had recovered from COVID-19.

The chain employs TRBV10-3 and TRBJ1-1; 8 nucleotides match TRBD1. This CDR3 has 15 residues. Germline CDR1 ENHRY, CDR2 SYGVKD. V trimming: 3 bases; J trimming: 1 base; junction bases outside the gene matches: 4. The CDR3 DNA is TGTGCCATCAGTGACCAGGGGGCAAAGAACACTGAAGCTTTCTTT. As protein: CAISDQGAKNTEAFF.

V and J are TRBV13 and TRBJ1-1, with D possibly matching TRBD1 (5 bases). V gave up 5 bases and J gave up 3 bases, with 13 bases separating them. The CDR3 has 14 amino acids. CDR1 is PRHDT and CDR2 is FYEKMQ in the germline V gene (reference sequence). CDR3 in amino acids: CASSARDSHTEAFF. CDR3 nucleotide sequence: TGTGCCAGCAGCGCGCGGGACTCACACACTGAAGCTTTCTTT.

With respect to this clone: The identical CDR3 is also encoded by other nucleotide sequences in the sample. The chain uses TRBV6-5 and TRBJ1-2; D is uncertain. V lost 3 bases and J lost 8, with 13 bases in between. Germline V lookup: CDR1 MNHEY, CDR2 SVGAGI. CDR3 length: 13 amino acids. CDR3 DNA sequence: TGTGCCAGCAGTTATTCGGTTCTGCGGGGCTACACCTTC. Its translation is CASSYSVLRGYTF.

J is TRBJ1-2 and V is TRBV3-1 (or the pseudogene TRBV3-2), with 7 bases fitting TRBD1. The germline gives CDR1 LGHDT, CDR2 YNNKEL (reference sequence). This CDR3 has 13 residues. The trim removed 4 bases at V and 6 bases at J, leaving 5 bases unmatched. CDR3 in amino acids: CASSPLDRDGYTF. The CDR3 DNA is TGTGCCAGCAGCCCTCTCGACAGGGATGGCTACACCTTC.

The rearrangement uses TRBV6-5 and TRBJ1-5; tentatively, D is TRBD1 (5 bases). Trimming took 4 bases from V and 7 from J, leaving 11 bases between them. CDR1 is MNHEY, CDR2 SVGAGI, per germline. This CDR3 is built from 13 residues. CDR3: CASSSRDGQPQHF. The CDR3 DNA is TGTGCCAGCAGTTCCAGGGATGGCCAGCCCCAGCATTTT.

The genes are TRBV21-1 and TRBJ2-2; the table's D call of TRBD1 was not tested on the DNA. TRBV21-1 is an annotated pseudogene. The CDR3 runs 16 residues. CDR3 DNA: TGTGCCAGCAGCAAAGCGCCCAGGGTCGGCACCGGGGAGCTGTTTTTT. As protein: CASSKAPRVGTGELFF.

DNA for the CDR3: TGCGCCAGCACCGGAAAGGGGGAGAGGGGCTACACCTTC. It yields the protein CASTGKGERGYTF. This chain links TRBV5-1 with TRBJ1-2, with D perhaps TRBD1 (6 bases). CDR1 and CDR2 (germline): SGHRS, YFSETQ. Deletions cut 6 bases from V and 8 bases from J, with 17 bases between. This CDR3 has 13 amino acids.

J is TRBJ1-1 and V is TRBV18; D possibly corresponds to TRBD1 (5 bases). CDR3 length: 15 amino acids. Trimming took off 0 bases at V and 1 base at J, with 9 bases between the two ends. The germline V gene encodes CDR1 KGHSH and CDR2 LQKENI. The CDR3 DNA sequence: TGTGCCAGCTCACCACCGAATCAGGGGAACACTGAAGCTTTCTTT. Its protein product is CASSPPNQGNTEAFF.

The J gene is TRBJ2-1, the V gene TRBV6-2 or TRBV6-3; 10 nucleotides line up with TRBD2. Germline V gene data show CDR1 as MNHEY and CDR2 as SVGEGT. The CDR3 consists of 16 residues. V shed 4 bases, J shed 1 base, and the junction held 4 bases outside the gene matches. The CDR3 DNA sequence: TGTGCCAGCAGTTCCATACTAGCGGGGTCCTACAATGAGCAGTTCTTC. This encodes CASSSILAGSYNEQFF.

The chain uses TRBV4-2 and TRBJ1-5; D not resolved. CDR3 length equals 16 residues. Germline V gene data show CDR1 as LGHNA and CDR2 as YNFKEQ. V gave up 0 bases and J gave up 4 bases, with 13 bases separating them. The CDR3 DNA reads as TGTGCCAGCAGCCAAGAAATGCGTAGCGGGAATCAGCCCCAGCATTTT. This sequence encodes CASSQEMRSGNQPQHF.

This clone was recorded only once. At one boundary the junction diverges from the germline segment, which might be a read error. The gene calls are TRBV30 and TRBJ2-7; 7 bases fit TRBD1. CDR3 size: 12 residues. In germline, CDR1 is GTSNPN, CDR2 SVGIG (reference sequence). The CDR3 reads CAWSVLDRELNF. The CDR3 DNA follows: TGTGCCTGGAGTGTACTTGACAGGGAGCTAAACTTC.

J is TRBJ1-2 and V is TRBV6-1, with D hard to call. In germline, CDR1 is MNHNS, CDR2 SASEGT. V shed 4 bases and J shed 5 bases, with 23 bases lying between them. The CDR3 contains 17 residues. This CDR3 reads CASSAREAGVGRYGYTF. CDR3 in DNA: TGTGCCAGCAGTGCCCGGGAAGCGGGAGTCGGTCGGTATGGCTACACCTTC.

The gene calls are TRBV2 and TRBJ1-2; TRBD1 aligns across 10 bases. CDR1 and CDR2 from the germline V gene are SNHLY and FYNNEI. This CDR3 contains 16 residues. V shed 8 bases and J 3 bases; nucleotides not matched to a gene: 12. Here the CDR3 DNA reads TGTGCCAGCGTCCGGGACAGGGGTTTACTTGACTATGGCTACACCTTC. It codes for CASVRDRGLLDYGYTF.

This clone was observed many times. V is TRBV6-5 and J is TRBJ1-6; no firm D call. The germline gives CDR1 MNHEY, CDR2 SVGAGI. This CDR3 region has 15 residues. Trimming left V 6 bases short and J 10 bases short, with 19 bases between. The DNA of the CDR3 is TGTGCCAGCAGAATCAAGGTAGTAAGCAGGTCACCCCTCCACTTT. The encoded protein is CASRIKVVSRSPLHF.

The genes are TRBV2 and TRBJ1-5; 8 bases agree with TRBD1. Losses at the gene ends were 5 bases for V and 5 bases for J; bases not matched to a gene: 11. This CDR3 has 16 residues. Germline V CDR1 and CDR2: SNHLY, FYNNEI. This CDR3 is CASSSPPGQVDQPQHF. The CDR3 DNA reads as TGTGCCAGCAGTAGCCCTCCGGGACAGGTAGATCAGCCCCAGCATTTT.

The gene calls are TRBV11-3 and TRBJ1-1, with 10 bases matching TRBD1. In germline, CDR1 is SGHNT, CDR2 YENEEA. The CDR3 is 16 amino acids. J lost 4 bases, V lost 1 base, and 6 bases had no gene match. The CDR3 region is CASSLGETGGGTEAFF. The CDR3 nucleotides are TGTGCCAGCAGCTTAGGGGAGACAGGGGGCGGCACTGAAGCTTTCTTT.

There are a few counts of this clone. V and J are TRBV3-1 (or the pseudogene TRBV3-2) and TRBJ2-3; TRBD1 aligns across 10 bases. V shed 2 bases and J 11 bases; nucleotides not matched to a gene: 10. This CDR3 is built from 15 residues. Germline V gene data show CDR1 as LGHDT and CDR2 as YNNKEL (reference sequence). CDR3 sequence: CASSQPGTGVFMQYF. CDR3 bases: TGTGCCAGCAGCCAACCCGGGACAGGGGTTTTTATGCAGTATTTT.

This chain links TRBV24-1 with TRBJ2-2; TRBD1 matches 7 bases. Germline assignment: CDR1 KGHDR and CDR2 SFDVKD. V lost 4 bases to trimming and J lost 8 bases; unmatched junction nucleotides: 3. The CDR3 consists of 13 residues. CDR3 region: CATSDPRGGELFF. The DNA of the CDR3 is TGTGCCACCAGTGACCCCAGGGGGGGGGAGCTGTTTTTT.

This clone has a single count. J is TRBJ1-6 and V is TRBV5-6; TRBD1 might be the D (5 bases). The ends were cut back, 4 bases at V and 3 bases at J, with 8 bases in the middle. Germline V lookup: CDR1 SGHDT, CDR2 YYEEEE. The CDR3 is 14 residues long. The CDR3 region is CASSKGVYNSPLHF. CDR3 in DNA: TGTGCCAGCAGCAAAGGGGTCTATAATTCACCCCTCCACTTT.

The J gene is TRBJ1-2, the V gene TRBV27; 7 positions agree with TRBD1. This CDR3 comprises 15 residues. Germline V gene sequence: CDR1 MNHEY, CDR2 SMNVEV (reference sequence). After removal of 4 bases from V and 0 bases from J, the junction contained 5 bases not matched to a gene. As DNA, the CDR3 is TGTGCCAGCAGTTCCCCAGGGGGTACTAACTATGGCTACACCTTC. Protein product: CASSSPGGTNYGYTF.

In its sample, this clone was seen once. V is TRBV28 and J is TRBJ1-1; D not certain. Trimming removed 10 bases from V and 4 bases from J, with 13 bases in between. This CDR3 spans 12 amino acids. CDR1 is MDHEN, CDR2 SYDVKM, per germline. CDR3 bases: TGTGCCACCCTAAGCGAGGGCACTGAAGCTTTCTTT. Its translation: CATLSEGTEAFF.

The rearrangement uses TRBV6-5 and TRBJ2-1; 10 bases map to TRBD2. There are 16 residues in the CDR3. The junction had 4 bases not matched to a gene; V was cut back by 2 bases and J by 3 bases. CDR1 MNHEY and CDR2 SVGAGI come from the germline V gene. CDR3 nucleotide sequence: TGTGCCAGCAGTTACCCGACTAGCGGGCACTACAATGAGCAGTTCTTC. Translated: CASSYPTSGHYNEQFF.

The chain combines TRBV7-3 with TRBJ2-3, with 7 bases fitting TRBD1. The germline gives CDR1 SGHTA, CDR2 FQGTGA. This CDR3 has 14 amino acids. After removal of 9 bases from V and 4 bases from J, the junction contained 10 bases not matched to a gene. The CDR3 here is CASSFTGAPDTQYF. CDR3 DNA sequence: TGTGCCAGTTCGTTCACAGGGGCACCAGATACGCAGTATTTT.

This clone was detected only a few times. V usage is TRBV6-6 and J usage is TRBJ1-3, with TRBD1 matching over 10 bases. The germline V gene encodes CDR1 MNHNY and CDR2 SVGAGI (reference sequence). This CDR3 has 21 residues. The junction had 20 bases not matched to a gene; V was cut back by 6 bases and J by 0 bases. The CDR3 is CASSPISPGTGEESSGNTIYF. The CDR3 coding sequence is TGTGCCAGCAGCCCCATCTCTCCCGGGACAGGGGAGGAGAGCTCTGGAAACACCATATATTTT.

This clone was recorded a few times. Distinct nucleotide sequences in the sample also encode this CDR3. The chain combines TRBV2 with TRBJ1-2; no firm D call. This CDR3 spans 13 amino acids. The germline V and J ends were trimmed by 3 bases and 1 base, with 6 bases remaining between them. Germline lookup yields CDR1 SNHLY and CDR2 FYNNEI. CDR3 sequence reads: CASSEGGNYGYTF. CDR3 DNA: TGTGCCAGCAGTGAGGGAGGTAACTATGGCTACACCTTC.

This clone has a single count. The genes are TRBV30 and TRBJ1-1; D not certain. V lost 2 bases to trimming and J lost 5 bases, with 18 bases between them. The CDR3 has 15 amino acids. The germline V gene has CDR1 GTSNPN and CDR2 SVGIG (reference sequence). CDR3 nucleotide sequence: TGTGCCTGGAGTCTCCTCGGTGCGGCGGGTACTGAAGCTTTCTTT. This sequence encodes CAWSLLGAAGTEAFF.

This clone has only a few counts. The rearrangement links TRBV2 to TRBJ1-1; unclear D gene. V dropped 6 bases and J dropped 3 bases, with 11 bases sitting between them. The CDR3 has 13 amino acids. CDR1 is SNHLY and CDR2 is FYNNEI in the germline V gene. The CDR3 region is CASRFYEDTEAFF. CDR3 coding DNA: TGTGCCAGCAGGTTCTACGAGGACACTGAAGCTTTCTTT.

A few counts support this clone. The chain is built from TRBV7-6 and TRBJ2-5, with D perhaps TRBD1 (6 bases). CDR1 is SGHVS, CDR2 FNYEAQ, per germline. V gave up 1 base and J gave up 2 bases, with 11 bases separating them. This CDR3 has 15 amino acids. CDR3 residues: CASSLVGTGQETQYF. As DNA, the CDR3 is TGTGCCAGCAGCTTAGTAGGTACAGGGCAAGAGACCCAGTACTTC. The full variable domain, with the rest looked up from reference TRBV7-6 and TRBJ2-5, is GAGVSQSPRYKVTKRGQDVALRCDPISGHVSLYWYRQALGQGPEFLTYFNYEAQQDKSGLPNDRFSAERPEGSISTLTIQRTEQRDSAMYRCASSLVGTGQETQYFGPGTRLLVL.

The genes are TRBV6-2 or TRBV6-3 and TRBJ1-5; 7 positions match TRBD1. The germline V gene encodes CDR1 MNHEY and CDR2 SVGEGT. With 5 bases clipped from V and 5 bases from J, the junction kept 12 bases outside the gene matches. This CDR3 has 16 residues. In nucleotides, the CDR3 is TGTGCCAGCAGTGACTTTCCCCGGACAGGAGATCAGCCCCAGCATTTT. Translating gives CASSDFPRTGDQPQHF.

The chain is built from TRBV4-1 and TRBJ2-7, with D tentatively TRBD1 (6 bases). V lost 4 bases to trimming and J lost 0 bases, with 25 bases between them. This CDR3 contains 19 residues. Germline CDR1 and CDR2: MGHRA and YSYEKL. The CDR3 here is CASSPGALGPTPGSYEQYF. DNA of the CDR3: TGCGCCAGCAGCCCAGGGGCCCTTGGCCCTACCCCCGGCTCCTACGAGCAGTACTTC.